The 20 T cell receptor beta chains reported below all come from one sample, sequenced in a study of blood T cell repertoires in COVID-19. Assay used: immunoSEQ multiplex PCR; TCRdb lists only in-frame clones, some missing. The sample consists of some 170,000 clones, about 90% of them appearing once. The material sequenced was PBMCs or T cells enriched from blood (not recorded which). The receptors were sampled from a human donor with acute COVID-19. The donor label of this sample is uncertain.

V gene TRBV10-3 combines with J gene TRBJ1-2; 7 bases agree with TRBD1. Germline V gives CDR1 ENHRY, CDR2 SYGVKD. V was clipped by 5 bases and J by 2 bases; unmatched bases: 5. This CDR3 spans 14 amino acids. DNA for the CDR3: TGTGCCATCAGTTCAGGGACAGCAAACTATGGCTACACCTTC. This sequence encodes CAISSGTANYGYTF.

The J gene is TRBJ1-4, the V gene TRBV3-1 (or the pseudogene TRBV3-2); the D is unclear. The V end was cut by 4 bases, the J end by 10 bases, with 19 bases between. This CDR3 comprises 15 residues. CDR1 is LGHDT and CDR2 is YNNKEL in the germline V gene (reference sequence). The CDR3 spells CASSPPPGLSGKLFF. The CDR3 region has the DNA TGTGCCAGCAGCCCCCCGCCCGGACTTAGTGGAAAACTGTTTTTT.

The gene calls are TRBV18 and TRBJ2-2; D is undetermined. The CDR3 consists of 15 residues. Germline V gene sequence: CDR1 KGHSH, CDR2 LQKENI. Trimming removed 5 bases at V and 0 bases at J, with 10 bases between. CDR3 bases: TGTGCCAGCTCAGAGACTCACGCGAACACCGGGGAGCTGTTTTTT. Its protein product is CASSETHANTGELFF. The full variable domain, with the rest looked up from reference TRBV18 and TRBJ2-2, is NAGVMQNPRHLVRRRGQEARLRCSPMKGHSHVYWYRQLPEEGLKFMVYLQKENIIDESGMPKERFSAEFPKEGPSILRIQQVVRGDSAAYFCASSETHANTGELFFGEGSRLTVL.

The gene calls are TRBV6-5 and TRBJ1-5, with D perhaps TRBD1 (5 bases). The CDR3 runs to 15 residues. Looked up from germline, CDR1 is MNHEY and CDR2 is SVGAGI. The V end was cut by 6 bases, the J end by 2 bases, with 14 bases between. This chain's CDR3 is CASSAQGRGNQPQHF. The CDR3 DNA sequence: TGTGCCAGCAGCGCCCAGGGTCGGGGCAATCAGCCCCAGCATTTT.

This chain joins TRBV3-1 (or the pseudogene TRBV3-2) and TRBJ1-1; a weak D match, TRBD1 (5 bases). The CDR3 runs 14 residues. V was pared by 0 bases and J by 10 bases, with 15 bases between. Germline V gene sequence: CDR1 LGHDT, CDR2 YNNKEL (reference sequence). For the CDR3, the DNA is TGTGCCAGCAGCCAAGACGCGGGGGGTGAGGGAGCTTTCTTT. It codes for CASSQDAGGEGAFF.

The rearrangement links TRBV3-1 (or the pseudogene TRBV3-2) to TRBJ1-1; a possible D gene is TRBD1 (5 bases). This CDR3 is 13 amino acids long. Trimming removed 7 bases from V and 0 bases from J, with 9 bases in between. Germline assignment: CDR1 LGHDT and CDR2 YNNKEL (reference sequence). The CDR3 loop reads CASTDSVNTEAFF. Here the CDR3 DNA reads TGTGCCAGCACCGACAGTGTGAACACTGAAGCTTTCTTT.

The rearrangement uses TRBV9 and TRBJ1-2; 10 bases align to TRBD1. The J segment lost 4 bases and the V segment lost 4 bases, leaving 10 bases of the junction unmatched. Per germline, CDR1 SGDLS and CDR2 YYNGEE. This CDR3 is 16 amino acids long. The CDR3 nucleotides read TGTGCCAGCAGCTCCGAGGACAGGGGGATTAGCTATGGCTACACCTTC. Its protein is CASSSEDRGISYGYTF.

The gene calls are TRBV7-9 and TRBJ2-3; perhaps TRBD2 as D (6 bases). With 5 bases removed from V and 0 bases from J, the gap between germline ends came to 15 bases. There are 16 residues in the CDR3. Per germline, CDR1 SEHNR and CDR2 FQNEAQ (reference sequence). CDR3 in DNA: TGTGCCAGCAGCCTTAGACCGGGGACTAGCACAGATACGCAGTATTTT. Its translation is CASSLRPGTSTDTQYF.

This sequence joins TRBV13 and TRBJ2-5, with TRBD2 as a possible D gene (6 bases). The ends were cut back, 3 bases at V and 3 bases at J, with 8 bases in the middle. CDR1 PRHDT and CDR2 FYEKMQ come from the germline V gene (reference sequence). The CDR3 sequence is 13 residues long. CDR3 in DNA: TGTGCCAGCAGCTTTATAGCGGAAGAGACCCAGTACTTC. Amino acid sequence: CASSFIAEETQYF.

The chain carries TRBV12-1 and TRBJ2-1; the table names TRBD2, a call not compared with the DNA. TRBV12-1 is a listed pseudogene. The CDR3 is 16 residues long. The chain's CDR3 is CASSFGRGDSYNEQFF. The CDR3 DNA is TGTGCCAGCAGCTTTGGTCGGGGGGATTCCTACAATGAGCAGTTCTTC.

This CDR3 is CASSITGGGYGYTF. CDR3 sequence (DNA): TGTGCCAGCAGTATTACAGGGGGCGGCTATGGCTACACCTTC. V usage is TRBV6-2 or TRBV6-3 and J usage is TRBJ1-2, with 9 bases fitting TRBD1. CDR1 is MNHEY, CDR2 SVGEGT, per germline. Unmatched junction bases numbered 5, after V lost 5 bases and J lost 4 bases. This CDR3 spans 14 amino acids.

The rearrangement links TRBV5-6 to TRBJ1-4; tentative D call: TRBD1 (5 bases). The CDR3 runs to 14 residues. CDR1 is SGHDT and CDR2 is YYEEEE in the germline V gene. Trimming removed 4 bases from V and 5 bases from J, with 12 bases in between. The chain's CDR3 is CASSKGRQNEKLFF. CDR3 sequence (DNA): TGTGCCAGCAGCAAGGGGAGGCAGAATGAAAAACTGTTTTTT.

The CDR3 DNA reads as TGTGCCAGCAGTCACAACAGGGGAGGCCACGAGCAGTACTTC. It codes for CASSHNRGGHEQYF. The chain has TRBV6-2 or TRBV6-3 and TRBJ2-7, with D tentatively TRBD1 (7 bases). Germline V CDR1 and CDR2: MNHEY, SVGEGT. The V end lost 5 bases, the J end lost 5 bases, and 16 bases lay between the germline ends. This CDR3 spans 14 amino acids.

The chain carries TRBV18 and TRBJ1-5, with TRBD1 identical over 11 bases. V shed 8 bases, J shed 4 bases, and the junction held 4 bases outside the gene matches. The CDR3 runs 14 residues. Germline V CDR1 and CDR2: KGHSH, LQKENI. The CDR3 loop reads CASGRDRGNQPQHF. The CDR3 coding sequence is TGTGCCAGCGGCCGGGACAGGGGGAATCAGCCCCAGCATTTT.

The gene calls are TRBV6-2 or TRBV6-3 and TRBJ2-5; D uncertain. The CDR3 is 11 residues long. The germline V and J ends were trimmed by 2 bases and 4 bases, with 2 bases remaining between them. CDR1 is MNHEY, CDR2 SVGEGT, per germline. CDR3: CASSYRETQYF. The CDR3 DNA reads TGTGCCAGCAGTTACCGAGAGACCCAGTACTTC.

The CDR3 protein is CAWSVGWEETQYF. The CDR3 DNA is TGTGCCTGGAGCGTCGGGTGGGAAGAGACCCAGTACTTC. This sequence joins TRBV30 and TRBJ2-5; no definite D call. The CDR3 runs 13 residues. Germline-derived CDR1 and CDR2 are GTSNPN and SVGIG (reference sequence). Trimming took 3 bases from V and 3 from J, leaving 11 bases between them.

The chain uses TRBV18 and TRBJ2-2, with 11 bases fitting TRBD2. Germline V gives CDR1 KGHSH, CDR2 LQKENI. The CDR3 spans 17 residues. J gave up 7 bases and V 3 bases, and 10 bases lay outside the gene matches. The CDR3 nucleotides are TGTGCCAGCTCACCGTTCCTAGCGGGGGGTCCTGACGGGGAGCTGTTTTTT. Translating gives CASSPFLAGGPDGELFF.

The V call is TRBV4-1, the J call TRBJ2-7, with a possible D match to TRBD2 (6 bases). Germline CDR1 MGHRA, CDR2 YSYEKL. V was cut by 3 bases and J by 6 bases, with 15 bases left in between. CDR3 length: 14 amino acids. The CDR3 reads CASSHSEGDREQYF. CDR3 nucleotides: TGCGCCAGCAGCCACTCGGAGGGAGATCGCGAGCAGTACTTC.

CDR3: CASSPERGGINGEAFF. The DNA for the CDR3 is TGTGCCAGCAGCCCGGAGCGTGGAGGAATTAATGGTGAAGCTTTCTTT. V gene TRBV7-9 combines with J gene TRBJ1-1; D is ambiguous. This CDR3 is 16 amino acids long. Germline V CDR1 and CDR2: SEHNR, FQNEAQ (reference sequence). V lost 5 bases to trimming and J lost 7 bases, with 23 bases between them. The full variable domain, rest sourced from reference TRBV7-9 and TRBJ1-1, is DTGVSQNPRHKITKRGQNVTFRCDPISEHNRLYWYRQTLGQGPEFLTYFQNEAQLEKSRLLSDRFSAERPKGSFSTLEIQRTEQGDSAMYLCASSPERGGINGEAFFGQGTRLTVV.

The genes are TRBV7-6 and TRBJ1-2; maybe TRBD1 (5 bases). The germline V gene has CDR1 SGHVS and CDR2 FNYEAQ. The CDR3 extends over 16 amino acids. V dropped 1 base and J dropped 7 bases, with 19 bases sitting between them. This CDR3 reads CASSLEFGLGGGGYTF. The CDR3 DNA reads as TGTGCCAGCAGCTTAGAGTTCGGCCTCGGGGGTGGTGGCTACACCTTC.